This TCR beta chain was profiled in a study of T cells in Graves' hyperthyroidism and ophthalmopathy (dated by TCRdb to between 2017 and 2020). Notes on the research overall: Peripheral blood samples were taken at the time of initial diagnosis, prior to any treatment. To identify distinguishing TCR V-J signatures, a discovery cohort of 100 or so patients was used, comprising 43 with Graves' ophthalmopathy and approximately 58 with stable Graves' hyperthyroidism. Prospective prediction of ophthalmopathy was tested in an independent validation cohort consisting of some 18 hyperthyroidism patients and 15 or so patients who later progressed to ophthalmopathy. After sampling, hyperthyroidism patients received methimazole starting at 30 mg daily, and ophthalmopathy patients received high-dose intravenous methylprednisolone. The approximately 100 discovery patients were randomly split 7:3 into training and test sets. Thyroid tissue and blood T-cell repertoires from six Graves' hyperthyroidism patients were also compared in the study. According to the paper, TCR Vbeta CDR3 sequencing was carried out on about 140 peripheral blood samples, which came from approximately 41 ophthalmopathy, around 75 hyperthyroidism and roughly 17 progressor patients. Paper-wide results and their limitations: In validation, the model predicted progression to ophthalmopathy a median of approximately 6.6 months before onset, with about 67% sensitivity and more than 72% specificity. Blood samples also contained most of the expanded thyroid clonotypes (frequency above 0.001), which suggests that blood repertoires may reflect thyroid immune responses. Sample size was not statistically predetermined, and investigators were not blinded to group allocation. A model built on a 13 V-J signature distinguished ophthalmopathy from stable hyperthyroidism, reaching 85% to 90% sensitivity and approximately 81% specificity in cross-validation and 80%/75% in testing.

From its cysteine to its phenylalanine, the CDR3 spans 14 amino acids. Only the CDR3 portion is preserved as DNA: 42 bases, with reading frame beginning at the first base. CDR1 SNHLY and CDR2 FYNNEI were looked up in the germline V gene. Trimming removed 6 bases from V and 0 bases from J, leaving 9 bases between the germline ends. The TCR beta CDR3 regions were amplified from the RNA transcripts. The first round of RT-PCR for the TCR CDR3 was performed with the HTBI primer set and the Qiagen OneStep RT-PCR kit. The libraries were constructed in a second round of multiplex PCR and then size-selected and purified. Sequencing of the libraries was done on an Illumina HiSeq2000 using paired-end 100 bp reads. The authors' pipeline ran thus. SOAPnuke was used to process the raw data, removing reads that contained adapters or uncalled bases, had a mean Phred below 15, or lacked an exact match to the constant primer or identifier. High-quality paired reads were merged with COPE v1.2.5, and unique nucleotide sequences were defined as clonotypes. MiTCR v1.1 was used to align the clonotypes against IMGT TRBV, TRBD and TRBJ reference segments. The analysis was restricted to V-J combinations with a frequency above 0.0001, which together covered just over 99% of the repertoires. A TCS score was defined as the ratio of F50 (clonal expansion) to E x V (chaos), with BLOSUM62-based TCRdist applied between CDR3 peptides within each V-J. Welch's t-statistics and random forest reduced around 510 V-J features to 10 to 15, which were used in a naive Bayes classifier (R e1071). Thyroid-blood repertoire similarity was quantified with the Morisita-Horn index. TCRdb applied fastp at Q25 and MiXCR to the public reads, then kept only in-frame beta chains. Under each unique CDR3 protein, matching rows form one entry showing the most common genes and DNA. For this entry, the V and J calls and clone size follow TCRdb and not the study's own pipeline. Present in this sample are hundreds of thousands of distinct CDR3 sequences, roughly 37% of which were seen just once. The top ten hold 8.9% of the sample.

A patient counted as having stable Graves' hyperthyroidism if no progression to ophthalmopathy occurred over 18 months of follow-up. The hyperthyroidism patients were between 18 and 65 years old and newly diagnosed, with a disease duration of less than 2 months. Exclusion was applied to patients with uncontrolled infections, other autoimmune diseases, pregnancy or lactation. Diagnoses were based on clinical symptoms, serum thyroxine and TRAb, thyroid ultrasound and orbital computed tomography. Ficoll-Paque density gradient centrifugation was used to isolate PBMCs from 8 to 10 ml of fresh peripheral blood. Total RNA was extracted with Trizol reagent, and quality was checked on an Agilent 2100 Bioanalyzer. This clonotype has a count of ten or more. Its antigen is not yet known. No per-base quality is available; no much larger clone lies one base away.

This receptor was identified in a man in his late teens or twenties with Graves' hyperthyroidism. Sequenced: blood. The chain uses TRBV2 and TRBJ1-5; the D segment could be TRBD1, given 6 matching bases. The nucleotide sequence reads as follows: TGTGCCAGCAGGGACAGCTTTAGCAATCAGCCCCAGCATTTT. This sequence encodes CASRDSFSNQPQHF.